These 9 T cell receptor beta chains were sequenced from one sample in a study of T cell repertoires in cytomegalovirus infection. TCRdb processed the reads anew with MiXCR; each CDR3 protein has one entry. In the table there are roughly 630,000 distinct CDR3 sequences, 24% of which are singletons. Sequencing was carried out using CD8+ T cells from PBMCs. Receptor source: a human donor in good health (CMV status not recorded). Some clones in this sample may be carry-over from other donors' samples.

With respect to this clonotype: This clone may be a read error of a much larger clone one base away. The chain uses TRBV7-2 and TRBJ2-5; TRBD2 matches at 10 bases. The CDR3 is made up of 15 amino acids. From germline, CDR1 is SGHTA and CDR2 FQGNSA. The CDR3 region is CANSFSSGGGETQYF. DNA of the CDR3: TGTGCCAACAGCTTTTCTAGCGGGGGCGGAGAGACCCAGTACTTC.

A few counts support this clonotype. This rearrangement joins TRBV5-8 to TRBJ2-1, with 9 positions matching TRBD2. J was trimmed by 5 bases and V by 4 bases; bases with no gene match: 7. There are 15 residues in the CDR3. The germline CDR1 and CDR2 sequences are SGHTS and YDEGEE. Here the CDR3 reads CASSTGTSSHNEQFF. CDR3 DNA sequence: TGTGCCAGCAGCACCGGGACTAGCAGCCACAATGAGCAGTTCTTC.

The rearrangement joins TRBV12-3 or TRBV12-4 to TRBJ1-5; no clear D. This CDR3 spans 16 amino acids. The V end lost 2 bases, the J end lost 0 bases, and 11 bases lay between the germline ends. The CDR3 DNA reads TGTGCCAGCAGTTTACAGTCCGAGTCTAGCAATCAGCCCCAGCATTTT. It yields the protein CASSLQSESSNQPQHF.

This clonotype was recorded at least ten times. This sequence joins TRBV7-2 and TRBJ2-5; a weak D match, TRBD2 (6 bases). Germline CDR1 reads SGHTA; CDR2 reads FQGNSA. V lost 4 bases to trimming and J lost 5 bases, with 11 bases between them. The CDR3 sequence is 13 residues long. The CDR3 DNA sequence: TGTGCCAGCAGCTATAGCGGCGGTGAGACCCAGTACTTC. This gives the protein CASSYSGGETQYF.

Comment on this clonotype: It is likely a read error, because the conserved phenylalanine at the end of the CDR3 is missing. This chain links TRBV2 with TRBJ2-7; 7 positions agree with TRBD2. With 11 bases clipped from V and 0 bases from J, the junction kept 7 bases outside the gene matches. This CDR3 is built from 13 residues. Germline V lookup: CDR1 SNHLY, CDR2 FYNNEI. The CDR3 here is CAGLGRRSYEQYS. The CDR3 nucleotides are TGTGCCGGACTAGGACGTCGCTCCTACGAGCAGTACTCC.

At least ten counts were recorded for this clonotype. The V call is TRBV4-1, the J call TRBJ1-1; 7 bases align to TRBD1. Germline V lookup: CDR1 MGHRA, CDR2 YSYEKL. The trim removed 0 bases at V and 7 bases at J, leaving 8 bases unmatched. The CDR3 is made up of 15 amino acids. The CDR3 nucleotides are TGCGCCAGCAGCCAAGAAGGCAGGGGGTTCGTTGAAGCTTTCTTT. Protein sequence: CASSQEGRGFVEAFF.

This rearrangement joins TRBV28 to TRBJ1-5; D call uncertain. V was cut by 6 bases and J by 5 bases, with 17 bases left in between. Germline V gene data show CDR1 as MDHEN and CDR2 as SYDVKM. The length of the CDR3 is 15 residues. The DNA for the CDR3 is TGTGCCAGCAGCCCCCCCACGTACCAACATCAGCCCCAGCATTTT. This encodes CASSPPTYQHQPQHF.

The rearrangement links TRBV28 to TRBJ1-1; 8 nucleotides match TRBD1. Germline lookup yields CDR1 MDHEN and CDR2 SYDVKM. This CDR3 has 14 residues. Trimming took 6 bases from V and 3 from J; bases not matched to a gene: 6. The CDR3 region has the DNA TGTGCCAGCAGGCAACAGGGGGTTGACACTGAAGCTTTCTTT. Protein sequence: CASRQQGVDTEAFF.

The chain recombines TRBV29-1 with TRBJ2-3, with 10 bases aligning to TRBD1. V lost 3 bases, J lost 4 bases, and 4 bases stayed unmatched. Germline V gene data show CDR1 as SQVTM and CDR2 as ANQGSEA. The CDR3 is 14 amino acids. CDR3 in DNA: TGCAGCGTTGATAACGGACAGGGGGCAGATACGCAGTATTTT. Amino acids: CSVDNGQGADTQYF.